This T cell receptor beta chain appears in the sequencing data of a study of control samples from healthy donors and cancer patients. Sequenced by immunoSEQ multiplex PCR; TCRdb stores in-frame clones only, minus some. There are about 250,000 clones in the sample; 82% occur only once, and about 14% lies in the top ten. CDR1 and CDR2 from the germline V gene are SNHLY and FYNNEI. The CDR3 loop spans 14 amino acids. V shed 6 bases and J shed 4 bases, with 15 bases lying between them. The sample comprised PBMCs. The TCR sequence derives from a woman in her sixties with lung cancer. This rearrangement joins TRBV2 to TRBJ1-1; a possible D gene is TRBD1 (5 bases). The CDR3 region is CASRPTEFGTEAFF. The CDR3 DNA reads as TGTGCCAGCAGGCCGACAGAATTTGGCACTGAAGCTTTCTTT.